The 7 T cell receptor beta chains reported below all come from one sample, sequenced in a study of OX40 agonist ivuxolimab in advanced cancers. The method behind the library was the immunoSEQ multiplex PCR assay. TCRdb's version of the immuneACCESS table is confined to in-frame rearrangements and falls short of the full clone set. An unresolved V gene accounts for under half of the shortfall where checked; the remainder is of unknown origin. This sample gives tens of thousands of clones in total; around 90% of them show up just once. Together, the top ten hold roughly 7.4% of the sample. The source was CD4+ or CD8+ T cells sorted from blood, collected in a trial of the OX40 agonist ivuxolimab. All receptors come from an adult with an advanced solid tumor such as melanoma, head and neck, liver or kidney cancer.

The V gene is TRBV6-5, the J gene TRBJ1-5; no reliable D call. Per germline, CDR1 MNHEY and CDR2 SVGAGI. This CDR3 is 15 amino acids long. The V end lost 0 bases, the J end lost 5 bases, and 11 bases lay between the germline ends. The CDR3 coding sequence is TGTGCCAGCAGTTACTCAGGAGGAATTCATCAGCCCCAGCATTTT. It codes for CASSYSGGIHQPQHF.

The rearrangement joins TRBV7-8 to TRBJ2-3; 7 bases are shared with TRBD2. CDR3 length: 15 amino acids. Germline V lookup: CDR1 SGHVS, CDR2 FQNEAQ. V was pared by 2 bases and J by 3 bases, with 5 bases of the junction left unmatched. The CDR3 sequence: CASSLKGGRTDTQYF. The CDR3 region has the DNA TGTGCCAGCAGCTTAAAGGGCGGGAGAACAGATACGCAGTATTTT.

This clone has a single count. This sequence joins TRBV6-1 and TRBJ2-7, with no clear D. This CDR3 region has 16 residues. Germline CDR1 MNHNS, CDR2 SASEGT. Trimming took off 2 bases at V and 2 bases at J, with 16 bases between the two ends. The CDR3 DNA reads TGTGCCAGCAGTGAATACCGGACGACCCCTACCTACGAGCAGTACTTC. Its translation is CASSEYRTTPTYEQYF.

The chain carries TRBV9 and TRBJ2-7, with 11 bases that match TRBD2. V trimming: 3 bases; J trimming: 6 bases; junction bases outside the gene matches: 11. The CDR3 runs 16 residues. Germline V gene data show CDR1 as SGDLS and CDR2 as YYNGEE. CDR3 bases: TGTGCCAGCAGCGCATTCACTAGCGGGAGTATAGGCGAGCAGTACTTC. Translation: CASSAFTSGSIGEQYF.

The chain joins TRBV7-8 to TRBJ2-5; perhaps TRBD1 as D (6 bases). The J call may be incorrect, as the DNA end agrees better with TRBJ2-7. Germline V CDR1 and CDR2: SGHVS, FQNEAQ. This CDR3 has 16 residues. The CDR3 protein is CASSQSRGLSSYEQYF. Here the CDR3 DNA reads TGTGCCAGCAGCCAATCCAGGGGCCTTAGCTCCTACGAGCAGTACTTC.

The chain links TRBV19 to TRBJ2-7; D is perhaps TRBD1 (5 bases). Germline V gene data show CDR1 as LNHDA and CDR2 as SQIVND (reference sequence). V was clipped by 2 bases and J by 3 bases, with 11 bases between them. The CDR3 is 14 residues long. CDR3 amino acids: CASSIQGKDYEQYF. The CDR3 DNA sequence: TGTGCCAGTAGTATACAGGGCAAAGACTACGAGCAGTACTTC.

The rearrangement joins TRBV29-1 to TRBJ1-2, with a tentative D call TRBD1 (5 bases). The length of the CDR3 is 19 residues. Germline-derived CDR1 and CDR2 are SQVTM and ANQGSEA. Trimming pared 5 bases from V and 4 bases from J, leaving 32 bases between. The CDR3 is CSVLKLRQRSLSPVYGYTF. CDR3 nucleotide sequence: TGCAGCGTTCTAAAACTCAGACAGAGGTCACTCTCCCCAGTCTATGGCTACACCTTC.